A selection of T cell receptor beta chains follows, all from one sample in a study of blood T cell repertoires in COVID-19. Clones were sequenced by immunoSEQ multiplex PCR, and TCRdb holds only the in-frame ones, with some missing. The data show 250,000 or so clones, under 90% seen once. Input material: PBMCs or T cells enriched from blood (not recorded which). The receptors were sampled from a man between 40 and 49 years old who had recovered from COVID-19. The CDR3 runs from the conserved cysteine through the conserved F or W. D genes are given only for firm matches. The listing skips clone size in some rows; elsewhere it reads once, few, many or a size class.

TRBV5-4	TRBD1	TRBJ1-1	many	CASSLGDRLNTEAFF	TGTGCCAGCAGCTTGGGGGACAGGCTCAACACTGAAGCTTTCTTT
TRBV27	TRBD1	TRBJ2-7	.	CASSFNRDRIGEQYF	TGTGCCAGCAGTTTCAATCGGGACAGGATCGGCGAGCAGTACTTC
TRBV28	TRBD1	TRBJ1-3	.	CASGTGYANTIYF	TGTGCCTCGGGGACAGGGTACGCTAACACCATATATTTT
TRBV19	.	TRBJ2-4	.	CASSFTPDRTKNIQYF	TGTGCCAGTAGTTTCACCCCCGACAGAACCAAAAACATTCAGTACTTC
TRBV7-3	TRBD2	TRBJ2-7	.	CASSLTAGGAPPDYPFKPYEQYF	TGTGCCAGCAGCTTAACAGCGGGGGGGGCCCCCCCAGATTATCCGTTTAAACCCTACGAGCAGTACTTC
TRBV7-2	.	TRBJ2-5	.	CASSLALQGFQETQYF	TGTGCCAGCAGCTTAGCCTTACAGGGCTTCCAAGAGACCCAGTACTTC
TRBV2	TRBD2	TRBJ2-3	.	CASSARGTDTQYF	TGTGCCAGCAGTGCGCGGGGGACAGATACGCAGTATTTT
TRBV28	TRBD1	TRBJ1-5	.	CASSFTNRGRNQPQHF	TGTGCCAGCAGTTTTACGAACAGGGGTAGGAATCAGCCCCAGCATTTT
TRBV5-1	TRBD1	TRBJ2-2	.	CASTGTGSSNTGELFF	TGCGCCAGCACCGGGACAGGTTCTTCGAACACCGGGGAGCTGTTTTTT
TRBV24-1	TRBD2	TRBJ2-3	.	CATSDTAGGLNPQYF	TGTGCCACCAGTGATACAGCGGGGGGGTTAAACCCGCAGTATTTT
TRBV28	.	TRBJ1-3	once	CASSLMTASGNTIYF	TGTGCCAGCAGTTTAATGACAGCCTCTGGAAACACCATATATTTT
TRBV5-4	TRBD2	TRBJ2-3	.	CASSLMTSGGYTDTQYF	TGTGCCAGCAGCTTGATGACTAGCGGGGGGTACACAGATACGCAGTATTTT
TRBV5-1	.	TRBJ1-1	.	CASSSNMNTEAFF	TGCGCCAGCAGCTCGAACATGAACACTGAAGCTTTCTTT
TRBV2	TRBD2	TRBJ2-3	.	CASSEATSGRGDTDTQYF	TGTGCCAGCAGTGAAGCGACTAGCGGGAGGGGTGACACAGATACGCAGTATTTT
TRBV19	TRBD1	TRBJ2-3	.	CASSIEGQGSEQYF	TGTGCCAGTAGTATAGAGGGACAGGGGAGTGAGCAGTATTTT
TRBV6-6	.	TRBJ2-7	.	CASSPSGYEQYF	TGTGCCAGCAGTCCGTCGGGGTACGAGCAGTACTTC
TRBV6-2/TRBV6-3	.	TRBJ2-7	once	CASSETYEQYF	TGTGCCAGCAGTGAGACCTACGAGCAGTACTTC
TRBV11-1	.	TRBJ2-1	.	CASGGNNEQFF	TGTGCCAGCGGCGGGAACAATGAGCAGTTCTTC
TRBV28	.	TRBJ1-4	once	CASSSHSGEKLFF	TGTGCCAGCAGTTCCCACAGCGGTGAAAAACTGTTTTTT
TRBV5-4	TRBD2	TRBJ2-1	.	CASRSGTSDSYNEQFF	TGTGCCAGCAGATCCGGGACTAGTGACTCCTACAATGAGCAGTTCTTC
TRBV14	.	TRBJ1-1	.	CASSQDSFYRAMNTEAFF	TGTGCCAGCAGCCAAGATAGCTTTTACAGGGCTATGAACACTGAAGCTTTCTTT
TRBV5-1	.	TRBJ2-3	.	CASSLVRDSSTDTQYF	TGCGCCAGCAGCTTGGTACGGGACTCCAGCACAGATACGCAGTATTTT
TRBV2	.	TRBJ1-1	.	CASGDTRNTEAFF	TGTGCCAGCGGTGACACGCGAAACACTGAAGCTTTCTTT
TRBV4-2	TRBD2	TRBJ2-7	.	CASSQVLAGISYEQYF	TGTGCCAGCAGCCAAGTCCTAGCGGGGATCTCCTACGAGCAGTACTTC
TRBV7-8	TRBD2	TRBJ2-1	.	CASSLALAGGPRQFF	TGTGCCAGCAGCTTAGCGCTCGCGGGGGGGCCGCGGCAGTTCTTC
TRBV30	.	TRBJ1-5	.	CAMDWERALRGNQPQHF	TGTGCCATGGATTGGGAGCGGGCCCTCAGAGGCAATCAGCCCCAGCATTTT
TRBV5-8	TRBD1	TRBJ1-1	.	CASTNDWTGALTEAFF	TGTGCCAGCACCAACGATTGGACAGGGGCGCTAACTGAAGCTTTCTTT
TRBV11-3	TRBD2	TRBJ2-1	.	CASSPPGLAGMNEQFF	TGTGCCAGCAGCCCACCGGGACTAGCGGGAATGAATGAGCAGTTCTTC
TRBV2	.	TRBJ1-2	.	CASINHLQAFYGYTF	TGTGCCAGCATTAACCATCTACAGGCCTTCTATGGCTACACCTTC
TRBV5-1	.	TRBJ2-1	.	CASSLQGVSYNEQFF	TGCGCCAGCAGCTTACAGGGAGTCTCCTACAATGAGCAGTTCTTC
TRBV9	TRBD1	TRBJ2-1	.	CASSADRGLNEQFF	TGTGCCAGCAGCGCCGACAGGGGTCTGAATGAGCAGTTCTTC